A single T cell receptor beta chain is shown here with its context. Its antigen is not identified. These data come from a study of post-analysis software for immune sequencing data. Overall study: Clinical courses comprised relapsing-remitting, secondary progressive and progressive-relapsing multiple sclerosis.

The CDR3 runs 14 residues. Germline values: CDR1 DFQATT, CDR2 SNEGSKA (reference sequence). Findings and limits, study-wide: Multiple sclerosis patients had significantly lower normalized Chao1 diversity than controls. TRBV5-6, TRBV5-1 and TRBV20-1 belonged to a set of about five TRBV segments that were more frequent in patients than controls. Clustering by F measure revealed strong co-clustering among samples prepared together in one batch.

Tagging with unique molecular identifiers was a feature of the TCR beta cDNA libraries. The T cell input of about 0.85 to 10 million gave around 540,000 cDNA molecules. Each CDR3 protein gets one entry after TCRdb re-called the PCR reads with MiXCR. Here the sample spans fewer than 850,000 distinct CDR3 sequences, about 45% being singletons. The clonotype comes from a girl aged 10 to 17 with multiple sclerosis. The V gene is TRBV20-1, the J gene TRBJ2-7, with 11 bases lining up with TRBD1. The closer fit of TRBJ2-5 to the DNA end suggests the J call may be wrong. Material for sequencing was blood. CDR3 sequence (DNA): TGCAGTGCTCCGGGGACAGGGGGGTTGGAGACCCAGTACTTC. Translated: CSAPGTGGLETQYF.